This T cell receptor beta chain was profiled in a study of CD8+CD57+ T cells in acquired aplastic anemia. This clonotype was counted once. At one of its ends the junction is not consistent with the germline gene, which may arise from a read error. The study profiled TCR beta VDJ and CDR3 using genomic DNA as template. One entry per CDR3 protein results from TCRdb running MiXCR on the reads. The sample lists 100,000 to 150,000 distinct CDR3 sequences, less than 45% occurring once. This TCR was recovered from a human donor in good health, serving as a control. The sequencing input was sorted CD4+, CD8+, or CD8+CD57+ T cells (not recorded which) from PBMCs.

CDR3 DNA: TGTGCCTGGAGTTCCAGCGTTAACTATGGCTGCACCTTC. The encoded protein is CAWSSSVNYGCTF. The genes are TRBV30 and TRBJ1-2; D gene unclear. Germline CDR1 and CDR2: GTSNPN and SVGIG (reference sequence). CDR3 size: 13 residues.